The following is a TCR beta chain sequence with its context. Looked up from germline, CDR1 is PRHDT and CDR2 is FYEKMQ (reference sequence). Trimming removed 5 bases from V and 9 bases from J; junction bases left unmatched: 16. The CDR3 length is 15 residues. This table comes from immunoSEQ multiplex PCR, and its TCRdb copy is limited to in-frame clones, with some not included. The sample carries 130,000 or so clones, over 75% recorded once. The data stem from a study of blood T cell repertoires in COVID-19. J is TRBJ2-7 and V is TRBV13, with 7 nucleotides matching TRBD2. Sequencing was performed on peripheral blood. The origin of this receptor is a man in his 70s with active or convalescent COVID-19. The CDR3 spells CASSIMDGSGEGQYF. In DNA, the CDR3 is TGTGCCAGCAGCATCATGGACGGGAGTGGGGAGGGGCAGTACTTC.